Given below is one T cell receptor beta chain in context. No antigen is known for it. Donors included only healthy HIV-negative adults lacking recent acute infections or vaccinations. CD4+ cells were split into CD45RA+ naive and CD45RA-negative memory subsets. The entry originates in a study of shared clonotypes between healthy human individuals. Study-wide results and caveats: Rarefaction indicated that sorted-subset sequencing remained incomplete although depth was large.

The CDR3 spans 13 residues. Trimming left V 8 bases short and J 8 bases short, with 18 bases between. Germline V lookup: CDR1 SNHLY, CDR2 FYNNEI. Using immunoSEQ multiplex PCR, the repertoire was profiled, and TCRdb retains in-frame clones only, with some absent. The data hold approximately 2.3 million clones, with over 90% observed a single time. The material sequenced was naive CD4+ T cells from PBMCs. Subset here: CD45RA+ positively selected. This sequence was found in a man between 18 and 29 years old in good health. Some clones in this sample may be carry-over from other donors' samples. This chain joins TRBV2 and TRBJ1-2, with a possible D match to TRBD1 (6 bases). Here the CDR3 reads CASFRQGIDGYTF. CDR3 DNA sequence: TGTGCCAGCTTCCGGCAGGGGATCGACGGCTACACCTTC.